The rows below give T cell receptor beta chains drawn from one sample of a study of T-cell memory formation after mild COVID-19. A single record per CDR3 protein comes from TCRdb applying MiXCR to the 5' RACE reads. Of around 310,000 distinct CDR3 sequences in the sample, about 13% were seen once. What was sequenced was PBMCs or a T cell subset sorted from them (not recorded which). Receptors originate from a man in his late teens or twenties who had mild COVID-19 (a few samples of this study predate the infection). Cell type and time point are not known. Each CDR3 is given with its conserved first and last residue. Fields, in order: clone size, J gene, D gene, V gene, CDR3 protein, CDR3 DNA. The D gene is left open where the match is weak. Where a row states a size, it is once, few, many or the class of an expanded clone; other rows omit it.

clone size: NA; J gene: TRBJ2-5; D gene: NA; V gene: TRBV3-1; CDR3 protein: CASRTDGETQYF; CDR3 DNA: TGTGCCAGCAGGACCGACGGAGAGACCCAGTACTTC
clone size: few; J gene: TRBJ2-1; D gene: NA; V gene: TRBV4-1; CDR3 protein: CASSQDATYNEQFF; CDR3 DNA: TGCGCCAGCAGCCAAGACGCGACCTACAATGAGCAGTTCTTC
clone size: few; J gene: TRBJ1-6; D gene: NA; V gene: TRBV20-1; CDR3 protein: CSARTGFSSPLHF; CDR3 DNA: TGCAGTGCTAGGACAGGATTCAGTTCACCCCTCCACTTT
clone size: NA; J gene: TRBJ2-7; D gene: NA; V gene: TRBV20-1; CDR3 protein: CSARKRYEQYF; CDR3 DNA: TGCAGTGCCCGAAAGAGGTACGAGCAGTACTTC
clone size: NA; J gene: TRBJ1-1; D gene: NA; V gene: TRBV7-9; CDR3 protein: CASSLAPGVGFYTEAFF; CDR3 DNA: TGTGCCAGCAGCTTAGCCCCAGGAGTAGGGTTCTACACTGAAGCTTTCTTT
clone size: NA; J gene: TRBJ1-1; D gene: NA; V gene: TRBV12-3/TRBV12-4; CDR3 protein: CASSLTIGTEAFF; CDR3 DNA: TGTGCCAGCAGTTTGACCATAGGCACTGAAGCTTTCTTT
clone size: few; J gene: TRBJ1-1; D gene: NA; V gene: TRBV5-1; CDR3 protein: CASSFYRVNTEAFF; CDR3 DNA: TGCGCCAGCAGTTTTTACAGGGTGAACACTGAAGCTTTCTTT
clone size: NA; J gene: TRBJ1-2; D gene: NA; V gene: TRBV7-2; CDR3 protein: CASSLEFFNYGYTF; CDR3 DNA: TGTGCCAGCAGCTTAGAGTTTTTCAACTATGGCTACACCTTC
clone size: NA; J gene: TRBJ2-5; D gene: TRBD1; V gene: TRBV2; CDR3 protein: CASSPRQGQETQYF; CDR3 DNA: TGTGCCAGCAGCCCTAGACAGGGGCAAGAGACCCAGTACTTC
clone size: few; J gene: TRBJ1-3; D gene: NA; V gene: TRBV9; CDR3 protein: CASSVRTGTNSGNTIYF; CDR3 DNA: TGTGCCAGCAGCGTACGTACAGGGACTAACTCTGGAAACACCATATATTTT
clone size: few; J gene: TRBJ1-3; D gene: NA; V gene: TRBV29-1; CDR3 protein: CSASPGDVAGNTIYF; CDR3 DNA: TGCAGCGCCTCCCCAGGGGATGTAGCTGGAAACACCATATATTTT
clone size: few; J gene: TRBJ2-3; D gene: NA; V gene: TRBV6-2/TRBV6-3; CDR3 protein: CASNWGDTQYF; CDR3 DNA: TGTGCCAGCAACTGGGGAGATACGCAGTATTTT
clone size: NA; J gene: TRBJ1-1; D gene: NA; V gene: TRBV11-2; CDR3 protein: CASSRPLGSGIDTEAFF; CDR3 DNA: TGTGCCAGCAGCCGTCCCCTAGGGTCAGGGATAGACACTGAAGCTTTCTTT
clone size: few; J gene: TRBJ2-1; D gene: NA; V gene: TRBV2; CDR3 protein: CASSRRGSDEQFF; CDR3 DNA: TGTGCCAGCAGCCGGCGGGGTTCCGATGAGCAGTTCTTC
clone size: NA; J gene: TRBJ1-5; D gene: TRBD1; V gene: TRBV28; CDR3 protein: CATQETGATVQHF; CDR3 DNA: TGTGCCACCCAGGAAACAGGGGCCACCGTCCAGCATTTT
clone size: NA; J gene: TRBJ2-3; D gene: TRBD2; V gene: TRBV6-1; CDR3 protein: CASSDGGGPDTQYF; CDR3 DNA: TGTGCCAGCAGTGATGGCGGGGGTCCAGATACGCAGTATTTT
clone size: NA; J gene: TRBJ2-7; D gene: NA; V gene: TRBV6-5; CDR3 protein: CASGVGPKYEQYF; CDR3 DNA: TGTGCCAGCGGGGTCGGGCCGAAATACGAGCAGTACTTC
clone size: NA; J gene: TRBJ2-1; D gene: TRBD2; V gene: TRBV30; CDR3 protein: CAWGFGNTGGPNEQFF; CDR3 DNA: TGTGCCTGGGGTTTTGGAAATACGGGGGGTCCCAATGAGCAGTTCTTC
clone size: NA; J gene: TRBJ1-2; D gene: TRBD1; V gene: TRBV12-3/TRBV12-4; CDR3 protein: CASSSNLRDRAYGYTF; CDR3 DNA: TGTGCCAGCAGTTCGAACCTCCGGGACAGGGCATACGGCTACACCTTC
clone size: NA; J gene: TRBJ2-5; D gene: NA; V gene: TRBV5-1; CDR3 protein: CASSPRAALGETQYF; CDR3 DNA: TGCGCCAGCAGCCCGAGAGCGGCCTTGGGTGAGACCCAGTACTTC
clone size: many; J gene: TRBJ1-2; D gene: TRBD1; V gene: TRBV15; CDR3 protein: CATSGFDRGDYGYTF; CDR3 DNA: TGTGCCACCAGCGGTTTCGACAGGGGAGATTATGGCTACACCTTC
clone size: NA; J gene: TRBJ2-7; D gene: NA; V gene: TRBV7-9; CDR3 protein: CASSLRAGTYEQYF; CDR3 DNA: TGTGCCAGCAGCTTACGGGCAGGAACCTACGAGCAGTACTTC
clone size: NA; J gene: TRBJ1-5; D gene: NA; V gene: TRBV24-1; CDR3 protein: CATSDGQPDQPQHF; CDR3 DNA: TGTGCCACCAGTGATGGACAGCCAGATCAGCCCCAGCATTTT
clone size: many; J gene: TRBJ2-1; D gene: NA; V gene: TRBV5-1; CDR3 protein: CASSLNWGHEQFF; CDR3 DNA: TGCGCCAGCAGCTTGAACTGGGGTCATGAGCAGTTCTTC
clone size: NA; J gene: TRBJ2-3; D gene: NA; V gene: TRBV20-1; CDR3 protein: CSARTTIRADTQYF; CDR3 DNA: TGCAGTGCTAGGACTACAATACGGGCGGATACGCAGTATTTT
clone size: NA; J gene: TRBJ1-2; D gene: NA; V gene: TRBV3-1; CDR3 protein: CASSQEVSRTVNGYTF; CDR3 DNA: TGTGCCAGCAGCCAAGAAGTTTCGAGGACAGTCAATGGCTACACCTTC
clone size: NA; J gene: TRBJ1-2; D gene: TRBD1; V gene: TRBV28; CDR3 protein: CASIPGQGILYYGYTF; CDR3 DNA: TGTGCCAGCATTCCGGGACAGGGGATCCTCTACTATGGCTACACCTTC
clone size: NA; J gene: TRBJ2-3; D gene: TRBD1; V gene: TRBV6-6; CDR3 protein: CASSYLFRDSGTDTQYF; CDR3 DNA: TGTGCCAGCAGTTACCTTTTTCGGGACAGCGGCACAGATACGCAGTATTTT
clone size: NA; J gene: TRBJ2-1; D gene: TRBD1; V gene: TRBV7-9; CDR3 protein: CASSYPQGRLVNEQFF; CDR3 DNA: TGTGCCAGCAGCTACCCACAGGGGAGATTGGTCAATGAGCAGTTCTTC
clone size: few; J gene: TRBJ1-2; D gene: NA; V gene: TRBV7-2; CDR3 protein: CASSTGQNYGYTF; CDR3 DNA: TGTGCCAGCAGCACCGGACAGAACTATGGCTACACCTTC
clone size: NA; J gene: TRBJ2-5; D gene: TRBD2; V gene: TRBV5-1; CDR3 protein: CASSFTGLEAETQYF; CDR3 DNA: TGCGCCAGCAGCTTCACGGGACTAGAGGCCGAGACCCAGTACTTC
clone size: NA; J gene: TRBJ1-1; D gene: TRBD1; V gene: TRBV10-2; CDR3 protein: CASTGQGTEAFF; CDR3 DNA: TGCGCCAGCACCGGACAGGGAACTGAAGCTTTCTTT
clone size: few; J gene: TRBJ1-3; D gene: NA; V gene: TRBV7-9; CDR3 protein: CASSFGQGNTIYF; CDR3 DNA: TGTGCCAGCAGCTTTGGGCAGGGGAACACCATATATTTT
clone size: few; J gene: TRBJ1-2; D gene: TRBD1; V gene: TRBV6-5; CDR3 protein: CASSYSWDSDYGYTF; CDR3 DNA: TGTGCCAGCAGTTACTCTTGGGACAGCGACTATGGCTACACCTTC
clone size: few; J gene: TRBJ1-5; D gene: NA; V gene: TRBV25-1; CDR3 protein: CASSEYQGRSNQPQHF; CDR3 DNA: TGTGCCAGCAGTGAATATCAGGGACGGAGCAATCAGCCCCAGCATTTT
clone size: few; J gene: TRBJ2-1; D gene: NA; V gene: TRBV4-1; CDR3 protein: CASSQGAIYNEQFF; CDR3 DNA: TGCGCCAGCAGCCAAGGTGCAATCTACAATGAGCAGTTCTTC
clone size: NA; J gene: TRBJ1-2; D gene: NA; V gene: TRBV12-5; CDR3 protein: CASGPGPDYGYTF; CDR3 DNA: TGTGCTAGTGGTCCTGGACCGGACTATGGCTACACCTTC
clone size: few; J gene: TRBJ1-2; D gene: NA; V gene: TRBV5-1; CDR3 protein: CASSLEGGVSNYGYTF; CDR3 DNA: TGCGCCAGCAGCTTGGAAGGCGGGGTTTCTAACTATGGCTACACCTTC
clone size: NA; J gene: TRBJ1-2; D gene: NA; V gene: TRBV7-2; CDR3 protein: CASSRLQGGDYGYTF; CDR3 DNA: TGTGCCAGCAGCAGATTACAGGGAGGGGACTATGGCTACACCTTC
clone size: NA; J gene: TRBJ2-7; D gene: NA; V gene: TRBV7-2; CDR3 protein: CASSYRLGYEQYF; CDR3 DNA: TGTGCCAGCAGCTACCGCCTAGGCTACGAGCAGTACTTC
clone size: few; J gene: TRBJ2-5; D gene: NA; V gene: TRBV20-1; CDR3 protein: CSAPKGETQYF; CDR3 DNA: TGCAGTGCGCCGAAAGGGGAGACCCAGTACTTC
clone size: many; J gene: TRBJ2-3; D gene: TRBD1; V gene: TRBV5-1; CDR3 protein: CASTYGGTGLAGDTQYF; CDR3 DNA: TGCGCCAGCACCTACGGAGGGACAGGGCTGGCGGGAGATACGCAGTATTTT
clone size: few; J gene: TRBJ2-1; D gene: TRBD2; V gene: TRBV29-1; CDR3 protein: CSVDLAGNNEQFF; CDR3 DNA: TGCAGCGTTGACCTAGCGGGAAACAATGAGCAGTTCTTC
clone size: few; J gene: TRBJ1-6; D gene: NA; V gene: TRBV7-9; CDR3 protein: CASSPEGRSPLHF; CDR3 DNA: TGTGCCAGCAGCCCCGAAGGGAGGTCACCCCTCCACTTT
clone size: few; J gene: TRBJ1-1; D gene: NA; V gene: TRBV29-1; CDR3 protein: CSVESGRGLNTEAFF; CDR3 DNA: TGCAGCGTTGAATCTGGCAGGGGATTAAACACTGAAGCTTTCTTT
clone size: NA; J gene: TRBJ1-2; D gene: NA; V gene: TRBV4-1; CDR3 protein: CASSHVGPGVYYGYTF; CDR3 DNA: TGCGCCAGCAGCCACGTGGGACCAGGAGTATACTATGGCTACACCTTC
clone size: few; J gene: TRBJ2-3; D gene: NA; V gene: TRBV28; CDR3 protein: CASSPPFLRTDTQYF; CDR3 DNA: TGTGCCAGCAGTCCCCCCTTCTTGAGGACAGATACGCAGTATTTT
clone size: few; J gene: TRBJ1-2; D gene: NA; V gene: TRBV7-2; CDR3 protein: CASSPGGLGTYGYTF; CDR3 DNA: TGTGCCAGCAGCCCCGGGGGCCTGGGGACCTATGGCTACACCTTC
clone size: few; J gene: TRBJ2-3; D gene: TRBD2; V gene: TRBV7-2; CDR3 protein: CASSPQRGPDTQYF; CDR3 DNA: TGTGCCAGCAGCCCTCAGCGGGGCCCAGATACGCAGTATTTT
clone size: many; J gene: TRBJ2-2; D gene: TRBD2; V gene: TRBV2; CDR3 protein: CASSTRLLAGANTGELFF; CDR3 DNA: TGTGCCAGCAGCACCCGTCTCCTAGCGGGGGCGAACACCGGGGAGCTGTTTTTT
clone size: NA; J gene: TRBJ1-6; D gene: NA; V gene: TRBV7-6; CDR3 protein: CASSFRAESSYNSPLHF; CDR3 DNA: TGTGCCAGCAGCTTTAGGGCAGAGAGCTCCTATAATTCACCCCTCCACTTT